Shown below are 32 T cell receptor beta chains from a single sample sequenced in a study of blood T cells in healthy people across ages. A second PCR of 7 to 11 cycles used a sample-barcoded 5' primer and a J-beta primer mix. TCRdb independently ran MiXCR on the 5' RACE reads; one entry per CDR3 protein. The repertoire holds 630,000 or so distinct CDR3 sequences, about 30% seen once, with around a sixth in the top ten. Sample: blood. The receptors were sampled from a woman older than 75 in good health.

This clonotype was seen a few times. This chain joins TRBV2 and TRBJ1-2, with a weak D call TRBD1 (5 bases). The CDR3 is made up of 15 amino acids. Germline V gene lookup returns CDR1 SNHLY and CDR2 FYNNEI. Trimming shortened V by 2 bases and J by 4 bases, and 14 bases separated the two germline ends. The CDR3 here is CASSENRRLTYGYTF. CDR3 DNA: TGTGCCAGCAGTGAAAACAGGAGGTTAACCTATGGCTACACCTTC.

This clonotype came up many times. As DNA, the CDR3 is TGCGCCAGCGGGGCGGGACACTCGCTTCGCGCCTACAATGAGCAGTTCTTC. Translation: CASGAGHSLRAYNEQFF. The J gene is TRBJ2-1, the V gene TRBV5-1; D may correspond to TRBD1 or TRBD2 (6 bases each). The CDR3 is 17 amino acids. Germline values: CDR1 SGHRS, CDR2 YFSETQ. V was cut by 7 bases and J by 2 bases, with 22 bases left in between. Variable domain in full (rest from reference TRBV5-1 and TRBJ2-1): KAGVTQTPRYLIKTRGQQVTLSCSPISGHRSVSWYQQTPGQGLQFLFEYFSETQRNKGNFPGRFSGRQFSNSRSEMNVSTLELGDSALYLCASGAGHSLRAYNEQFFGPGTRLTVL.

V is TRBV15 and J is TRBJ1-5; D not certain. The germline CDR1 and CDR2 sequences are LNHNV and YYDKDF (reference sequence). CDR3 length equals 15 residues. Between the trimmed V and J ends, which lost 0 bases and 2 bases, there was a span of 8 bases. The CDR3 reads CATSRDLRRNQPQHF. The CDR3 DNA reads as TGTGCCACCAGCAGAGATCTAAGGCGCAATCAGCCCCAGCATTTT.

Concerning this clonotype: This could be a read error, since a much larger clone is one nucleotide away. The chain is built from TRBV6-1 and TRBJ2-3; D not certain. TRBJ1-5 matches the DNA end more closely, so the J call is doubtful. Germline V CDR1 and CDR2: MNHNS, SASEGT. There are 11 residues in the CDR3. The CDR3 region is CASSEGYTQHF. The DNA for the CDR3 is TGTGCCAGCAGTGAAGGCTATACGCAGCATTTT.

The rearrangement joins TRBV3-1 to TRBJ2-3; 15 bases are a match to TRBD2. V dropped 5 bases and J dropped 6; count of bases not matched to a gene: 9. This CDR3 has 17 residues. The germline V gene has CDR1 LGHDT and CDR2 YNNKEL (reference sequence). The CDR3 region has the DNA TGTGCCAGCAGCACCGGGACTAGCGGGAGGAAGATGGATACGCAGTATTTT. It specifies CASSTGTSGRKMDTQYF.

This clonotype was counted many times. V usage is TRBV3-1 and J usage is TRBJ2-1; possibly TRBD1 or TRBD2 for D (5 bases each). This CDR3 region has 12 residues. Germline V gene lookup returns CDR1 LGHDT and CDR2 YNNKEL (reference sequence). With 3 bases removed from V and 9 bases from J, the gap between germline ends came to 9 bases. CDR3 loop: CASSQGVGEQFF. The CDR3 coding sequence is TGTGCCAGCAGCCAGGGGGTTGGTGAGCAGTTCTTC.

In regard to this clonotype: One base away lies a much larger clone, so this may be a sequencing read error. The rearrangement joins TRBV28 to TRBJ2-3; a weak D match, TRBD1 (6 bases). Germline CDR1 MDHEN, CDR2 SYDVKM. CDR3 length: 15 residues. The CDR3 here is CASSSTLGAADTRYF. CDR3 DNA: TGTGCCAGCAGTTCTACTCTGGGGGCCGCAGATACGCGGTATTTT.

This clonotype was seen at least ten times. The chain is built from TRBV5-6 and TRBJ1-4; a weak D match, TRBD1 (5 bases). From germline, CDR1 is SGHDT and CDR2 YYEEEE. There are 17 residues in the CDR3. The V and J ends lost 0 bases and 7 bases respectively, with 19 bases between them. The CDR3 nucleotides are TGTGCCAGCAGCTTGGAACTTTCCGACAGAAGCCGTGAAAAACTGTTTTTT. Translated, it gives CASSLELSDRSREKLFF. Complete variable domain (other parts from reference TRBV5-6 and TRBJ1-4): DAGVTQSPTHLIKTRGQQVTLRCSPKSGHDTVSWYQQALGQGPQFIFQYYEEEERQRGNFPDRFSGHQFPNYSSELNVNALLLGDSALYLCASSLELSDRSREKLFFGSGTQLSVL.

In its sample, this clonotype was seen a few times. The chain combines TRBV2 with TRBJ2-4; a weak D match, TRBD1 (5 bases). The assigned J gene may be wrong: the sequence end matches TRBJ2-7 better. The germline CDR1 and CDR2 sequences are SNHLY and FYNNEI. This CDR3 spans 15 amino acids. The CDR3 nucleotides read TGTGCCAGCAGTGAAGGGGCAGGGTCCTACCACGAGCAGTACTTC. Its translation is CASSEGAGSYHEQYF.

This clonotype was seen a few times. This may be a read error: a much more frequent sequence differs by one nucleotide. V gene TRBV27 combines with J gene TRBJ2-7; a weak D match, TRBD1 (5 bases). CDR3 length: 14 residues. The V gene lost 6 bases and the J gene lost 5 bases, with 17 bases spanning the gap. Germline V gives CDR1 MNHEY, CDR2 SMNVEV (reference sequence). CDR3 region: CASRADTQGDEQYF. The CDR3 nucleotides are TGTGCCAGCAGGGCGGACACGCAAGGGGACGAGCAGTACTTC.

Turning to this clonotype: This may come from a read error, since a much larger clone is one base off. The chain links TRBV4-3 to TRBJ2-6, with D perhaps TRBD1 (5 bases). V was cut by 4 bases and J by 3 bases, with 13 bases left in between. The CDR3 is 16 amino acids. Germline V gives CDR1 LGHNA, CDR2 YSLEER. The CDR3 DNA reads TGCGCCAGCAGCCCAATCCAGGGTATTGGGGCCAACGTCCTGACTTTC. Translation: CASSPIQGIGANVLTF.

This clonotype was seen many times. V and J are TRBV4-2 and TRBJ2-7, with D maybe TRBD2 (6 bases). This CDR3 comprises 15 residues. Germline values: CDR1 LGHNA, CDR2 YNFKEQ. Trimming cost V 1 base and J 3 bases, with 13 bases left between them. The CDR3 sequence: CASSQAGPGLYEQYF. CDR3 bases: TGTGCCAGCAGCCAAGCGGGTCCGGGACTCTACGAGCAGTACTTC.

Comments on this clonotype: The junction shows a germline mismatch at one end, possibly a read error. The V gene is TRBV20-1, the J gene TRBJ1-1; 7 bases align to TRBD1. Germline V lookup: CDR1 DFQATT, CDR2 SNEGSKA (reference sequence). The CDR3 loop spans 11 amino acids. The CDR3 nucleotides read TGCAATGCTATGGACAGGTTTGAAGCTTTCTTT. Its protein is CNAMDRFEAFF.

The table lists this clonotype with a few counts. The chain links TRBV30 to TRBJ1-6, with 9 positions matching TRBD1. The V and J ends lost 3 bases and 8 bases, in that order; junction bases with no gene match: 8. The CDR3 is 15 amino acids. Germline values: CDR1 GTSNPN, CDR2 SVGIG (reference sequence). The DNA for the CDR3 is TGTGCCTGGAGACGAGACAGGGGGGATTATTCACCCCTCCACTTT. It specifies CAWRRDRGDYSPLHF.

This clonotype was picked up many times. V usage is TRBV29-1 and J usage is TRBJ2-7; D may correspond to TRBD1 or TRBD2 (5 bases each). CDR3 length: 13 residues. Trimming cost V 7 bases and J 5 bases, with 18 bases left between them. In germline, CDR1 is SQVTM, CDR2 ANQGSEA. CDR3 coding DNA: TGCAGCGCCGCCGGGACGGTCAGCAACGAGCAGTACTTC. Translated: CSAAGTVSNEQYF.

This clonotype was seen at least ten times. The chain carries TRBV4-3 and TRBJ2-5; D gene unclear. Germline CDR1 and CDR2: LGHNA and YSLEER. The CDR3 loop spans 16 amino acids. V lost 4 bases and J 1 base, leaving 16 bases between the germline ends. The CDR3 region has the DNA TGCGCCAGCAGCCCCCGACCAGCGACCCCCCAAGAGACCCAGTACTTC. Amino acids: CASSPRPATPQETQYF.

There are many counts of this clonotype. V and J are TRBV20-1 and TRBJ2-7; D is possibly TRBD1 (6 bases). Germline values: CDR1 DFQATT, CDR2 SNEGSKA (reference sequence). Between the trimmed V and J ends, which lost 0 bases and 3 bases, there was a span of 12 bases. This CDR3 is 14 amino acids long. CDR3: CSARDPTGFYEQYF. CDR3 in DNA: TGCAGTGCTAGAGATCCCACAGGGTTCTACGAGCAGTACTTC.

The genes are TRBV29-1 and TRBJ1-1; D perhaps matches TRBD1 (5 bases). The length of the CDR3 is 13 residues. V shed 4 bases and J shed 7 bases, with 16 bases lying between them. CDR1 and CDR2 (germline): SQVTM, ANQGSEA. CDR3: CSVVQAGGGEAFF. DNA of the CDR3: TGCAGCGTTGTTCAGGCGGGGGGAGGTGAAGCTTTCTTT.

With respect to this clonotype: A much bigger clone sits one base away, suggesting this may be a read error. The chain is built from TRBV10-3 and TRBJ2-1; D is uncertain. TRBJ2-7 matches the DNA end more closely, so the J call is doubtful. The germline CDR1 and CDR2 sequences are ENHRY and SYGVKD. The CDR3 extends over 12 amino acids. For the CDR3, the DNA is TGTGCCTGCAGTATGGGCTACAATGAGCAGTACTTC. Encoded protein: CACSMGYNEQYF.

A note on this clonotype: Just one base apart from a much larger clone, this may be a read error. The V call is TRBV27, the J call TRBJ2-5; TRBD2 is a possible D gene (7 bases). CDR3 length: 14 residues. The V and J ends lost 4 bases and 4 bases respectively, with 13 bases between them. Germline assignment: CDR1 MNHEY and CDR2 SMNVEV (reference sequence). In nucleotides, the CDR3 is TGTGCCAGCAGTTGTTCAAGGGGGGGAGAGACCCAGTACTTC. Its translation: CASSCSRGGETQYF.

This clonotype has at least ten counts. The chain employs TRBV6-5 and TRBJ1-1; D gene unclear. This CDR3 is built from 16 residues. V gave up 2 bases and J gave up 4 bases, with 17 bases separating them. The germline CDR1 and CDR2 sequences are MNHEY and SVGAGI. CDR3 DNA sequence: TGTGCCAGCAGTTACATACACTACGGGGTTCTCACTGAAGCTTTCTTT. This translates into CASSYIHYGVLTEAFF.

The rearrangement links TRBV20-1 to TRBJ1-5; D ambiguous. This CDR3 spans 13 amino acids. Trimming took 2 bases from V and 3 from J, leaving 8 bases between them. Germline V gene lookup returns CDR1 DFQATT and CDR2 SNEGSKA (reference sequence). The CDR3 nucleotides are TGCAGTGCTAGACCGGACGCCAATCAGCCCCAGCATTTT. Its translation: CSARPDANQPQHF.

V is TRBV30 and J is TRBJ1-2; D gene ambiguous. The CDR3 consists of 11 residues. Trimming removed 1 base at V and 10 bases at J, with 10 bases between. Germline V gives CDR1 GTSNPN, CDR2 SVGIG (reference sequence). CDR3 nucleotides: TGTGCCTGGAGTGGAAAGGTGGTCTACACCTTC. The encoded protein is CAWSGKVVYTF.

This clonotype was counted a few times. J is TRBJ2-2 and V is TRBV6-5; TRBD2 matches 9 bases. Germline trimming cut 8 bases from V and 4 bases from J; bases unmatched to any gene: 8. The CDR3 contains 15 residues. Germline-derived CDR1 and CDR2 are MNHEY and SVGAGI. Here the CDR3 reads CASWQRGVGTGELFF. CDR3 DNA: TGTGCCAGCTGGCAGCGGGGGGTTGGCACCGGGGAGCTGTTTTTT.

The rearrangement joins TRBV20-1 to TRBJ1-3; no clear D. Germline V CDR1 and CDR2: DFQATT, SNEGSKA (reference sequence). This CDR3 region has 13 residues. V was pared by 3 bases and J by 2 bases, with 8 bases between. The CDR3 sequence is CSASSWAGNTIYF. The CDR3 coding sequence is TGCAGTGCTAGTTCTTGGGCTGGAAACACCATATATTTT.

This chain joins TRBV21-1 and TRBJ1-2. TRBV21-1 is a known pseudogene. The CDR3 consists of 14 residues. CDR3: CASTPSRGLYGYTF. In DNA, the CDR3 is TGTGCCAGCACCCCGTCGCGAGGGCTCTATGGCTACACCTTC.

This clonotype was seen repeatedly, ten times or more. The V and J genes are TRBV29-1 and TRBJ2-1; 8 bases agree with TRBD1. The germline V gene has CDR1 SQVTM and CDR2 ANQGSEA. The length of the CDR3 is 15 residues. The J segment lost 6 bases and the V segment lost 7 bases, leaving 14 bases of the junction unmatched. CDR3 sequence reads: CSGSTGTGPVNEQFF. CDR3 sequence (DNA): TGCAGCGGATCAACCGGGACAGGCCCCGTCAATGAGCAGTTCTTC.

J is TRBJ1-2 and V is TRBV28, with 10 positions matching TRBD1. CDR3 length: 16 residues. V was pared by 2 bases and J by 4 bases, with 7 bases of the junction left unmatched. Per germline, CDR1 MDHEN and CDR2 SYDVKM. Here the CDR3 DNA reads TGTGCCAGCAGTTTAGGGACAGGGGCCCTTTCCTATGGCTACACCTTC. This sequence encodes CASSLGTGALSYGYTF.

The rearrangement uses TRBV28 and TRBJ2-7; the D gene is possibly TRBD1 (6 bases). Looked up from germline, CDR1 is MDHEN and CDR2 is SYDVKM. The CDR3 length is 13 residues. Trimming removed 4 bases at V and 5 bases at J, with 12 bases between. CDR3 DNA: TGTGCCAGCAGTTACAGGGTTTTAGACGAGCAGTACTTC. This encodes CASSYRVLDEQYF. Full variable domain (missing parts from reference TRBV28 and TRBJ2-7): DVKVTQSSRYLVKRTGEKVFLECVQDMDHENMFWYRQDPGLGLRLIYFSYDVKMKEKGDIPEGYSVSREKKERFSLILESASTNQTSMYLCASSYRVLDEQYFGPGTRLTVT.

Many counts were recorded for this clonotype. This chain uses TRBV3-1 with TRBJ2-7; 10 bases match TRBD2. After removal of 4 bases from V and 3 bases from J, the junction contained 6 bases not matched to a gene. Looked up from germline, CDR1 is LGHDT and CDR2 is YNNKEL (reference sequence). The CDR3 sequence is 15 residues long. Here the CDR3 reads CASSPQRGGDYEQYF. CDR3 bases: TGTGCCAGCAGCCCCCAGCGGGGGGGAGACTACGAGCAGTACTTC.

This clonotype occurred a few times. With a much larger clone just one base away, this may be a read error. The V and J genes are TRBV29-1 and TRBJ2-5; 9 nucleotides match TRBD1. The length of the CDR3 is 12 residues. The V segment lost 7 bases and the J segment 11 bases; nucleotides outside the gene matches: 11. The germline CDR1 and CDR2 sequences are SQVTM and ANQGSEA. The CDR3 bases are TGCAGCGCGAGACAGGGGGTCTGGGAGCAGTACTTC. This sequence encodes CSARQGVWEQYF. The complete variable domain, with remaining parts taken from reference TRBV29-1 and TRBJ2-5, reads SAVISQKPSRDICQRGTSLTIQCQVDSQVTMMFWYRQQPGQSLTLIATANQGSEATYESGFVIDKFPISRPNLTFSTLTVSNMSPEDSSIYLCSARQGVWEQYFGPGTRLLVL.

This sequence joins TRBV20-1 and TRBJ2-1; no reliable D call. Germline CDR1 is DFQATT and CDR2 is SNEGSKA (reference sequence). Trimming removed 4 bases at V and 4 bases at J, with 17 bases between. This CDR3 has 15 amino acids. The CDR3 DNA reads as TGCAGTGCTAAGGATCCGCAAAAAATATACAATGAGCAGTTCTTC. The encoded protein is CSAKDPQKIYNEQFF.